These T cell receptor beta chains were read from a single sample in a study of blood T cells in healthy people across ages. TCRdb ran MiXCR on the 5' RACE reads and lists one entry per CDR3 protein. The sample lists roughly 1.6 million distinct CDR3 sequences, 30% to 40% seen once, with over 9% in the top ten. The sample comprised blood. The receptors come from a woman aged 25 to 39 in good health. Both conserved end residues are trimmed from each CDR3. A D gene is named only where the DNA matches it firmly.

D	V	J	CDR3
NA	TRBV28	TRBJ1-5	ASSSKWQQNQPQH
NA	TRBV28	TRBJ2-7	ASRPPGLIEQY
NA	TRBV6-2/TRBV6-3	TRBJ2-5	ASSKSGGEETQY
NA	TRBV4-2	TRBJ1-2	ASSQDRGREANYGYT
NA	TRBV10-3	TRBJ2-3	AIGEEPTSPNTDTQY
NA	TRBV20-1	TRBJ1-2	SARSRYGYT
TRBD1	TRBV20-1	TRBJ2-7	SARTGGVPDEQY
NA	TRBV7-8	TRBJ2-5	ASRLIEDFEETQY
NA	TRBV29-1	TRBJ2-1	SVGGLLTKTYNEQF
TRBD1	TRBV6-6	TRBJ1-1	ASSRTGENFGTEAF
NA	TRBV3-1	TRBJ2-1	ASSQERTAYNEQF
TRBD1	TRBV3-1	TRBJ1-3	ASTTKDRGLGNTIY
NA	TRBV20-1	TRBJ1-5	SARERRGRPNQPQH
NA	TRBV20-1	TRBJ2-5	SASKTYQETQY
NA	TRBV21-1	TRBJ2-7	ASSPAGTSGRYEQY
TRBD1	TRBV9	TRBJ1-2	ASSVGQGDVGYT
TRBD2	TRBV15	TRBJ2-1	ATSEGLAAYNEQF
TRBD2	TRBV7-3	TRBJ2-3	ASSLRAGELNTQY
NA	TRBV5-1	TRBJ1-1	ASSADGRNTEAF
NA	TRBV5-6	TRBJ2-7	ASSLMTGWNSYEQY
TRBD2	TRBV20-1	TRBJ2-4	SARDVTSAKNIQY
TRBD1	TRBV24-1	TRBJ1-6	ATSDLAGGATHSPLH
NA	TRBV12-3/TRBV12-4	TRBJ1-4	ASSSAYEKLF
NA	TRBV11-1	TRBJ2-7	ASSPDTAYEQY
NA	TRBV12-3/TRBV12-4	TRBJ2-1	ATFGLPSSYNEQF
TRBD2	TRBV18	TRBJ2-1	ASSPPRGSSGGNNEQF
TRBD1	TRBV27	TRBJ2-7	ARSPGQGLYEQY
TRBD2	TRBV5-1	TRBJ2-5	ASSSTVGGGETQY
NA	TRBV7-8	TRBJ1-2	ASSLDQDSRGYT
NA	TRBV5-1	TRBJ1-3	ASSPQGYENTIY
NA	TRBV12-3/TRBV12-4	TRBJ2-3	ASSPQGNTQY
TRBD1	TRBV3-1	TRBJ1-2	ASSQTGTGLYGYT
NA	TRBV20-1	TRBJ2-6	SATISSGANVLT
NA	TRBV4-1	TRBJ2-7	ASSQGPRIYEQY
NA	TRBV6-1	TRBJ1-2	ASLGDSSNYGYT
NA	TRBV12-5	TRBJ2-1	VSGAPRQIYNEQF
TRBD2	TRBV7-9	TRBJ2-3	ASRHNSGAADTQY
TRBD2	TRBV27	TRBJ2-3	ASSPSGLAGGLFGTDTQY
NA	TRBV6-5	TRBJ2-3	ANSRYITDTQY
TRBD1	TRBV12-3/TRBV12-4	TRBJ1-6	ASSPGQGPSYNSPLH
TRBD2	TRBV20-1	TRBJ2-3	SATLLAGGPVTDTQY
NA	TRBV4-1	TRBJ1-1	ASSQAFGGSPTEAF
NA	TRBV20-1	TRBJ2-7	SARDQSAIHEQY
NA	TRBV2	TRBJ2-5	ASSELEARQETQY
TRBD2	TRBV9	TRBJ2-1	ASSVAGTSPNEQF
TRBD2	TRBV20-1	TRBJ2-1	SARAPRLAGGSNEQF
NA	TRBV30	TRBJ2-1	AWNRLGGNEQF
NA	TRBV5-1	TRBJ2-1	ASSPLAYGGNEQF
TRBD2	TRBV7-3	TRBJ2-3	ASSRAGTSGRDTRY
TRBD2	TRBV30	TRBJ2-3	AWSGGLAGGPDTQY